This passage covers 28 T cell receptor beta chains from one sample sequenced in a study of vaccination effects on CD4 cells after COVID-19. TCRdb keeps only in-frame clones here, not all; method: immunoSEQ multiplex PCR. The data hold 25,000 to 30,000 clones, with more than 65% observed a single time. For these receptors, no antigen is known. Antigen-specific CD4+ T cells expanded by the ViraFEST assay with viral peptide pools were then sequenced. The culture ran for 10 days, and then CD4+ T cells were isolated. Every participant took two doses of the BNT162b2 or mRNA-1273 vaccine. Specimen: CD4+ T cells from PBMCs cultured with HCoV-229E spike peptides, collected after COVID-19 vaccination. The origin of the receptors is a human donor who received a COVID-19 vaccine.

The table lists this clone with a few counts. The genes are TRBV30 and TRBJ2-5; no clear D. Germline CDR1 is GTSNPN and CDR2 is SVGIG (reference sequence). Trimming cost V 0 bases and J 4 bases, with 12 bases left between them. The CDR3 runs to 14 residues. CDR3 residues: CAWSVLWQSETQYF. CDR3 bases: TGTGCCTGGAGTGTGTTGTGGCAGTCAGAGACCCAGTACTTC.

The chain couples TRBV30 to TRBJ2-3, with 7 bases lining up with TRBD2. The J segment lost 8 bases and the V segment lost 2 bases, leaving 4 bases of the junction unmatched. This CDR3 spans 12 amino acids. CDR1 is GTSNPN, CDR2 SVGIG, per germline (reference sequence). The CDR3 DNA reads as TGTGCCTGGAGTCTTACTAGCGCTACGCAGTATTTT. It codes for CAWSLTSATQYF.

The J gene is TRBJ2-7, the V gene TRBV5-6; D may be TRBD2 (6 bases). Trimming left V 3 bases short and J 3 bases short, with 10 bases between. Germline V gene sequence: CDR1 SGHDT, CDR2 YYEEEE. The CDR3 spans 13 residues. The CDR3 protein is CASSWRGGYEQYF. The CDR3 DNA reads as TGTGCCAGCAGCTGGAGGGGCGGCTACGAGCAGTACTTC.

The CDR3, as DNA: TGTGCCAGCAGATACGGGACACTTAGCAATCAGCCCCAGCATTTT. Its protein product is CASRYGTLSNQPQHF. The rearrangement joins TRBV6-5 to TRBJ1-5, with a possible D match to TRBD1 (6 bases). The germline gives CDR1 MNHEY, CDR2 SVGAGI. The length of the CDR3 is 15 residues. Trimming left V 6 bases short and J 0 bases short, with 12 bases between.

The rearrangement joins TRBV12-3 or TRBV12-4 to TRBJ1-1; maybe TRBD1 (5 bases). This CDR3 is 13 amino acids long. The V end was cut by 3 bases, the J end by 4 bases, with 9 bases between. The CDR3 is CASSLQGRTEAFF. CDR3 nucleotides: TGTGCCAGCAGTTTGCAGGGCCGCACTGAAGCTTTCTTT.

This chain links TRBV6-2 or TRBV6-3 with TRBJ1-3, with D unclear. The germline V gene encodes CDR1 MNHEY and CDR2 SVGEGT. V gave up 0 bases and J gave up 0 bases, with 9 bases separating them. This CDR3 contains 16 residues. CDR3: CASSYSSTSSGNTIYF. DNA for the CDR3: TGTGCCAGCAGTTACTCTTCGACGAGCTCTGGAAACACCATATATTTT.

This chain's CDR3 is CASSPGQRGGYGYTF. CDR3 bases: TGCGCCAGCAGCCCGGGACAAAGAGGCGGCTATGGCTACACCTTC. This rearrangement joins TRBV5-1 to TRBJ1-2, with D possibly TRBD1 on 6 matching bases. CDR1 is SGHRS, CDR2 YFSETQ, per germline. Trimming pared 4 bases from V and 4 bases from J, leaving 17 bases between. This CDR3 comprises 15 residues.

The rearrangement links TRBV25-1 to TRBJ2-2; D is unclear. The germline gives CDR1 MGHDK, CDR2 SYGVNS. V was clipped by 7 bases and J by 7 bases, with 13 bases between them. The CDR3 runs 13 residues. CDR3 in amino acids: CASKSGYFGELFF. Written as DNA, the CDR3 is TGTGCCAGCAAATCTGGCTACTTCGGGGAGCTGTTTTTT. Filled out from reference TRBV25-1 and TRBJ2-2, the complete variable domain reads EADIYQTPRYLVIGTGKKITLECSQTMGHDKMYWYQQDPGMELHLIHYSYGVNSTEKGDLSSESTVSRIRTEHFPLTLESARPSHTSQYLCASKSGYFGELFFGEGSRLTVL.

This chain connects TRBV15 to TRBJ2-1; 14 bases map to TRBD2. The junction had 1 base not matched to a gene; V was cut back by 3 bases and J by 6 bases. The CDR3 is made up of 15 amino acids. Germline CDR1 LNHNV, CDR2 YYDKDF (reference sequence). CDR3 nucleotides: TGTGCCACCAGCAGGACTAGCGGGGGGGCCAATGAGCAGTTCTTC. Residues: CATSRTSGGANEQFF.

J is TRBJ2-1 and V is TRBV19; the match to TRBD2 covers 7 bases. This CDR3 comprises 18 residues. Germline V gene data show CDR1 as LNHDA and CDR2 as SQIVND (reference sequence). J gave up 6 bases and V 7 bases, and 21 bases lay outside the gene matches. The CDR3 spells CASTSNLGGGPRSNEQFF. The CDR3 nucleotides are TGTGCCAGTACGTCAAATCTGGGGGGAGGGCCTAGGTCCAATGAGCAGTTCTTC.

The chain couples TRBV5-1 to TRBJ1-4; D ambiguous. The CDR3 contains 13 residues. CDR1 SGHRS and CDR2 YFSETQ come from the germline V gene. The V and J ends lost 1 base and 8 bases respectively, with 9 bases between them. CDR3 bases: TGCGCCAGCAGCTTGTCCTGGGAGGAAAAACTGTTTTTT. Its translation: CASSLSWEEKLFF.

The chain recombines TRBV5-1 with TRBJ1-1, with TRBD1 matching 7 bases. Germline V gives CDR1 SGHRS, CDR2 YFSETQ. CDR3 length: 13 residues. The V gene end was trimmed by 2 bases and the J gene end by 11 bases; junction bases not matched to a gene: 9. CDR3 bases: TGCGCCAGCAGCTTTCTACAGGGGATGGAGGCTTTCTTT. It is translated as CASSFLQGMEAFF.

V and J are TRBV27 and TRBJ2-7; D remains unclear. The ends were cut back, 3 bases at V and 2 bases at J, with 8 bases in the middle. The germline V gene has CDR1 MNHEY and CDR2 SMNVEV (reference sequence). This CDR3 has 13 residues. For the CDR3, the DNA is TGTGCCAGCAGTTTGTCACAGCCCTACGAGCAGTACTTC. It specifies CASSLSQPYEQYF.

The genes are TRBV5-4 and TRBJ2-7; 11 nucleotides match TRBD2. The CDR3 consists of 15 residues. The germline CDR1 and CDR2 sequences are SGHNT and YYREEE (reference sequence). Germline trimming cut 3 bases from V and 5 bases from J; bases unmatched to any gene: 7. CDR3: CASSSPGLAAHEQYF. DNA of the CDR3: TGTGCCAGCAGCTCACCGGGACTAGCGGCCCACGAGCAGTACTTC.

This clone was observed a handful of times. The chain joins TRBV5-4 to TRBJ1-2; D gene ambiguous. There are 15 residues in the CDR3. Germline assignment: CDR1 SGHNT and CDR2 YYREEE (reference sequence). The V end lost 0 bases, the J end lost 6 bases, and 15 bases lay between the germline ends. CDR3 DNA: TGTGCCAGCAGCTTGGCCGGGCTGGGCTCGAATGGCTACACCTTC. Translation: CASSLAGLGSNGYTF.

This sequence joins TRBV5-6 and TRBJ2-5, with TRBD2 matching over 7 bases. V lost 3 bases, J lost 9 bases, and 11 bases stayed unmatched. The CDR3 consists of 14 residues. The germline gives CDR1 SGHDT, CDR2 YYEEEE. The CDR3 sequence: CASSSPTTSVAQYF. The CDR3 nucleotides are TGTGCCAGCAGCTCTCCCACCACTAGCGTGGCCCAGTACTTC.

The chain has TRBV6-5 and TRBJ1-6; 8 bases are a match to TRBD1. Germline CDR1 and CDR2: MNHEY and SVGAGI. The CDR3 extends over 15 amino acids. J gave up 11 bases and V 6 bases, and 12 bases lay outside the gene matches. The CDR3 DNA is TGTGCCAGCAGAGACTCCGGGACAGGAGGACCACCCCTCCACTTT. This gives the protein CASRDSGTGGPPLHF.

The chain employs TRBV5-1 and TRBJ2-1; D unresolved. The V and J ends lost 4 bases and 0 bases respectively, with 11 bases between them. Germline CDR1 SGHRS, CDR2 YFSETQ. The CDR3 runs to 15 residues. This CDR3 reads CASSETGPSYNEQFF. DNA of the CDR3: TGCGCCAGCAGCGAGACGGGCCCCTCCTACAATGAGCAGTTCTTC. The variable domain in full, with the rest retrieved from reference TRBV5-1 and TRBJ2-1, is KAGVTQTPRYLIKTRGQQVTLSCSPISGHRSVSWYQQTPGQGLQFLFEYFSETQRNKGNFPGRFSGRQFSNSRSEMNVSTLELGDSALYLCASSETGPSYNEQFFGPGTRLTVL.

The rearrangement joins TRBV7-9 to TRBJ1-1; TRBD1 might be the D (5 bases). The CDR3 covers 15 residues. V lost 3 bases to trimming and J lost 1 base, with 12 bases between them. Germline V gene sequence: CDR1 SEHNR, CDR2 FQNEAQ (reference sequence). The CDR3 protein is CASSFAGTENTEAFF. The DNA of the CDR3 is TGTGCCAGCAGCTTCGCTGGGACGGAGAACACTGAAGCTTTCTTT.

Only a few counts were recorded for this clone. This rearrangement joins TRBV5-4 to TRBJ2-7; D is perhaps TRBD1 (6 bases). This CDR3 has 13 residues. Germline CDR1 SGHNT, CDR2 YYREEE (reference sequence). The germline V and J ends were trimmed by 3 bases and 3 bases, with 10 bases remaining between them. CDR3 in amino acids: CASSSPDSYEQYF. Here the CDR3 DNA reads TGTGCCAGCAGCTCCCCGGACAGCTACGAGCAGTACTTC.

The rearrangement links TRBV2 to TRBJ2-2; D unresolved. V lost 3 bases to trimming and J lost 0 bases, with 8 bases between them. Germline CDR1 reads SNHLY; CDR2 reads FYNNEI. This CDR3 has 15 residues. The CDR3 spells CASSDPGPNTGELFF. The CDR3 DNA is TGTGCCAGCAGTGACCCAGGACCGAACACCGGGGAGCTGTTTTTT.

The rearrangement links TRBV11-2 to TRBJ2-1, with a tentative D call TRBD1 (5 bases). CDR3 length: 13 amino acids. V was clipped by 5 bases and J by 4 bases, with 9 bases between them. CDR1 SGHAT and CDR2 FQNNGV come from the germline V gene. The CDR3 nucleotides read TGTGCCAGCAGCCCGAAGGGGTACAATGAGCAGTTCTTC. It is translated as CASSPKGYNEQFF. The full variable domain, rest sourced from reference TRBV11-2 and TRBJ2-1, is EAGVAQSPRYKIIEKRQSVAFWCNPISGHATLYWYQQILGQGPKLLIQFQNNGVVDDSQLPKDRFSAERLKGVDSTLKIQPAKLEDSAVYLCASSPKGYNEQFFGPGTRLTVL.

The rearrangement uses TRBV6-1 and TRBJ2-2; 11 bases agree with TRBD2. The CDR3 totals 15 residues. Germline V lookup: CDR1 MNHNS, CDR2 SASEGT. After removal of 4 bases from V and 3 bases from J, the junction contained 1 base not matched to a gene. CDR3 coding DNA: TGTGCCAGCAGTGTAGCGGGAGGGGACACCGGGGAGCTGTTTTTT. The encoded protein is CASSVAGGDTGELFF.

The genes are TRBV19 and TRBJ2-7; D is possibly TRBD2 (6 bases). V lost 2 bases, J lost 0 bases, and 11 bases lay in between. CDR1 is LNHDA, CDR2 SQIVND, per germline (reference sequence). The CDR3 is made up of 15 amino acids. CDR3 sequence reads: CASSISGVPSYEQYF. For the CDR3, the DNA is TGTGCCAGTAGTATATCGGGGGTACCCTCCTACGAGCAGTACTTC.

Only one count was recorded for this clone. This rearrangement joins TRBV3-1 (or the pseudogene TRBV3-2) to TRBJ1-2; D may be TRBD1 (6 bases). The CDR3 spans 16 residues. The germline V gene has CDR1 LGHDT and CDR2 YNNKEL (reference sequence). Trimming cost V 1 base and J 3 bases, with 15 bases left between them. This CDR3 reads CASSQGQGILYYGYTF. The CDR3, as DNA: TGTGCCAGCAGCCAAGGGCAGGGGATCCTTTACTATGGCTACACCTTC.

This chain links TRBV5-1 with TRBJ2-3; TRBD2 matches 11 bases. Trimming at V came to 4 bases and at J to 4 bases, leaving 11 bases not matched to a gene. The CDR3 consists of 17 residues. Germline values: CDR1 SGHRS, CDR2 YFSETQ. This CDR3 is CASSLDLAGGLSDTQYF. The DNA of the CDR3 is TGCGCCAGCAGCCTGGACCTAGCGGGAGGATTATCAGATACGCAGTATTTT.

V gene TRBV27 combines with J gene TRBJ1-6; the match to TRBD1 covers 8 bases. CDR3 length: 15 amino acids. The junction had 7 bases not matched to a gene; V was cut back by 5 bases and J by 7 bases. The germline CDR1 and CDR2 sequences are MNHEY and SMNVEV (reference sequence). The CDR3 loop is CASSPRDRRNSPLHF. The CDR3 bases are TGTGCCAGCAGTCCCCGGGACAGGAGAAATTCACCCCTCCACTTT.

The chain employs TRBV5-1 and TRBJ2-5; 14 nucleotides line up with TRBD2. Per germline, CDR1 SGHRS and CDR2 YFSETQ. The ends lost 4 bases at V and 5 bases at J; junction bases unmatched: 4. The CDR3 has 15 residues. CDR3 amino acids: CASSPGLAGDETQYF. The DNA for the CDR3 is TGCGCCAGCAGCCCGGGACTAGCGGGAGATGAGACCCAGTACTTC.